The present T cell receptor (beta chain) was sequenced within a study of CD8 T cells in Susac syndrome. Whole-study results and caveats: Individuals included in the TCR sequencing and HLA analysis were acknowledged by the study to be relatively few in number.

The germline V gene has CDR1 LGHDT and CDR2 YNNKEL (reference sequence). The CDR3 runs 16 residues. The V segment lost 0 bases and the J segment 12 bases; nucleotides outside the gene matches: 11. Concerning this clonotype itself: As yet, its antigen is unknown.

cDNA came from approximately 0.5 to 1 ug RNA primed by random hexamers. The amplification used immunoSEQ multiplex PCR on TCR beta CDR3; it spanned 54 Vbeta and 13 Jbeta. Using its own MiXCR run on the immunoSEQ multiplex PCR reads, TCRdb lists one record per CDR3 protein. The data hold approximately 200,000 distinct CDR3 sequences, with approximately 95% observed a single time. Sequencing of TCR beta covered CD8+ and CD4+ T cells obtained from blood. Negative isolation yielded CD8+ and CD4+ T cells; FACS enriched TEMRA cells. The sample taken for sequencing was CD4+ T cells from PBMCs. The source is a human donor with multiple sclerosis. The chain combines TRBV3-1 with TRBJ2-1; 10 bases are a match to TRBD1. CDR3 sequence: CASSQDLNGQGGGQFF. CDR3 nucleotide sequence: TGTGCCAGCAGCCAAGATCTTAACGGACAGGGGGGAGGGCAGTTCTTC.